This T cell receptor beta chain was profiled in a study of shared clonotypes between healthy human individuals. Sequenced by immunoSEQ multiplex PCR; TCRdb stores in-frame clones only, minus some. Of millions of clones in the sample, approximately 90% were seen once. V dropped 4 bases and J dropped 2 bases, with 16 bases sitting between them. Germline V lookup: CDR1 SNHLY, CDR2 FYNNEI. The CDR3 runs 16 residues. The rearrangement joins TRBV2 to TRBJ2-3; the D gene is possibly TRBD2 (6 bases). The sequence derives from a man between 18 and 29 years old in good health. The source material was naive CD4+ T cells sorted from blood. The subset here: CD45RA+ positively selected. CDR3 sequence reads: CASSGGSGRDTDTQYF. The DNA for the CDR3 is TGTGCCAGCAGTGGGGGGAGCGGGCGAGACACAGATACGCAGTATTTT.